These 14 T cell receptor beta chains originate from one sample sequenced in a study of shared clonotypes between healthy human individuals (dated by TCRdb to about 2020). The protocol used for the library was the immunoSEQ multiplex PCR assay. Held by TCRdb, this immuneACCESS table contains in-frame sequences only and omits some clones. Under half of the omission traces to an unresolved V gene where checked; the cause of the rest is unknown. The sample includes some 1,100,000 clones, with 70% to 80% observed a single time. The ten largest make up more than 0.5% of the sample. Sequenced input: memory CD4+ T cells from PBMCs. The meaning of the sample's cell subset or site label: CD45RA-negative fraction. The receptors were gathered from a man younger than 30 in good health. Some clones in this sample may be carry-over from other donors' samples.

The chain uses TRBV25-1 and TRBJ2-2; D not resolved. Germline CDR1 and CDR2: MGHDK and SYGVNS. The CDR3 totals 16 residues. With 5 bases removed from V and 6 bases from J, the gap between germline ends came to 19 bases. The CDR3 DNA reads TGTGCCAGCAGTAACCGGGCCTCATTAAATTCCGGGGAGCTGTTTTTT. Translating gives CASSNRASLNSGELFF.

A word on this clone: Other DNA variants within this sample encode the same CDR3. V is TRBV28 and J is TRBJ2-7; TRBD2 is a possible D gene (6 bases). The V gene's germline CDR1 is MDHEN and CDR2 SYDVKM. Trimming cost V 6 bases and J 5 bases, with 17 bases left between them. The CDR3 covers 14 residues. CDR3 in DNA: TGTGCCAGCAGGGGAGAAGCTAGCGCGCACGAGCAGTACTTC. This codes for CASRGEASAHEQYF.

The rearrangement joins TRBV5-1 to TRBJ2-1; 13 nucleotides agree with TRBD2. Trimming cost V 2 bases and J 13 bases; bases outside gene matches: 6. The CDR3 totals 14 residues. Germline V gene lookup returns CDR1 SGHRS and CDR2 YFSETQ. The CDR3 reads CASSFTSGRALQFF. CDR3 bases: TGCGCCAGCAGCTTCACTAGCGGGAGGGCACTTCAGTTCTTC.

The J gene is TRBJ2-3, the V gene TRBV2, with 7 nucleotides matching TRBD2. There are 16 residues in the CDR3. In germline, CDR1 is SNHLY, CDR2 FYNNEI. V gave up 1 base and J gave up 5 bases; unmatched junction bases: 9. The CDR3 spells CASSEVGRDGRDTQYF. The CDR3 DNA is TGTGCCAGCAGTGAAGTAGGGAGGGATGGCCGAGATACGCAGTATTTT.

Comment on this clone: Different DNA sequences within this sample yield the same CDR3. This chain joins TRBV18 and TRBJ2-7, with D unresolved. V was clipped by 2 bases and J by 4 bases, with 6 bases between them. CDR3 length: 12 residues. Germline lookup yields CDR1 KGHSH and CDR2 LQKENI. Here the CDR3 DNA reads TGTGCCAGCTCACCAAAGGGTTACGAGCAGTACTTC. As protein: CASSPKGYEQYF.

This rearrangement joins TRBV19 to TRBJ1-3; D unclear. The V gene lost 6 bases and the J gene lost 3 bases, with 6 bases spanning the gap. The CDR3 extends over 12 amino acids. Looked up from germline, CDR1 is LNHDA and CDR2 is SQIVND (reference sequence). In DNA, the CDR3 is TGTGCCAGTAGCAAGGTTGGAAACACCATATATTTT. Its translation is CASSKVGNTIYF.

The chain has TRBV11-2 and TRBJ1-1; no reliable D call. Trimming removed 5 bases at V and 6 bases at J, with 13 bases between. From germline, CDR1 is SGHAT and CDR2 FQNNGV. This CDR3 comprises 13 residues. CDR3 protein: CASSASPLPEAFF. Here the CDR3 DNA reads TGTGCCAGCAGCGCTAGTCCCCTCCCTGAAGCTTTCTTT.

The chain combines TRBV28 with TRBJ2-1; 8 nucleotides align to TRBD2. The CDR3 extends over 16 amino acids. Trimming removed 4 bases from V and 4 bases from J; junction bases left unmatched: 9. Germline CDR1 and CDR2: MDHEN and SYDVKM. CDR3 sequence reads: CASSSPGGANYNEQFF. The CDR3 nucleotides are TGTGCCAGCAGTTCCCCCGGGGGGGCGAATTACAATGAGCAGTTCTTC.

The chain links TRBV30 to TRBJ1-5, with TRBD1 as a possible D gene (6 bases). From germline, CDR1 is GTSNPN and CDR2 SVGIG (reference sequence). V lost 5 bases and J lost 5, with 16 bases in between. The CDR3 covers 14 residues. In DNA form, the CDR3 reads TGTGCCTGGTCTCCGGGACAAGGTTATCAGCCCCAGCATTTT. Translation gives CAWSPGQGYQPQHF.

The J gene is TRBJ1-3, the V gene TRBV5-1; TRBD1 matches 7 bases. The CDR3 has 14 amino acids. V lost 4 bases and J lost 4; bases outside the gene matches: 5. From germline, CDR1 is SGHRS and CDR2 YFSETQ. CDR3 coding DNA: TGCGCCAGCAGCCCCGACAGGGAAGGAAACACCATATATTTT. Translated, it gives CASSPDREGNTIYF. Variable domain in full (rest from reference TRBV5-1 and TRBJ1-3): KAGVTQTPRYLIKTRGQQVTLSCSPISGHRSVSWYQQTPGQGLQFLFEYFSETQRNKGNFPGRFSGRQFSNSRSEMNVSTLELGDSALYLCASSPDREGNTIYFGEGSWLTVV.

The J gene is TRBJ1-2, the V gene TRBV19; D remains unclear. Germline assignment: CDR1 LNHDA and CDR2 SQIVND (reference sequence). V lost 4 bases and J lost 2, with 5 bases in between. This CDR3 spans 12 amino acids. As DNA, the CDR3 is TGTGCCAGTAGTAGGTTAAACTATGGCTACACCTTC. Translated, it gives CASSRLNYGYTF.

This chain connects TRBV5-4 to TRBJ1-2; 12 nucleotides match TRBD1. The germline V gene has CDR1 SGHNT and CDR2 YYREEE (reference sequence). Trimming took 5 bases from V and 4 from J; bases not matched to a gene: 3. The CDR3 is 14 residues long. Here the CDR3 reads CASRGQGAFYGYTF. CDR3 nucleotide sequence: TGTGCCAGCAGGGGACAGGGGGCCTTCTATGGCTACACCTTC.

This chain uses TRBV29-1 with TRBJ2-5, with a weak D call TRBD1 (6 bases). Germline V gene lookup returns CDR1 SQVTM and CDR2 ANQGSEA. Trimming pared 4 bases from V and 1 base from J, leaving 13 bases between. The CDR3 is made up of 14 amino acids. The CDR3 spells CSVAWDKIQETQYF. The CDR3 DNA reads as TGCAGCGTTGCCTGGGACAAAATCCAAGAGACCCAGTACTTC. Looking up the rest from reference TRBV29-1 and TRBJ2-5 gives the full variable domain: SAVISQKPSRDICQRGTSLTIQCQVDSQVTMMFWYRQQPGQSLTLIATANQGSEATYESGFVIDKFPISRPNLTFSTLTVSNMSPEDSSIYLCSVAWDKIQETQYFGPGTRLLVL.

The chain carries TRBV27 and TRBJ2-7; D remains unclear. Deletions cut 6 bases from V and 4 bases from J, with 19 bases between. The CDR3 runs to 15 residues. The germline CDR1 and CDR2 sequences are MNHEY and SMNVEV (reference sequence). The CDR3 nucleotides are TGTGCCAGCAGCCCCTTTAGTCCCCTTCGTTACGAGCAGTACTTC. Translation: CASSPFSPLRYEQYF.